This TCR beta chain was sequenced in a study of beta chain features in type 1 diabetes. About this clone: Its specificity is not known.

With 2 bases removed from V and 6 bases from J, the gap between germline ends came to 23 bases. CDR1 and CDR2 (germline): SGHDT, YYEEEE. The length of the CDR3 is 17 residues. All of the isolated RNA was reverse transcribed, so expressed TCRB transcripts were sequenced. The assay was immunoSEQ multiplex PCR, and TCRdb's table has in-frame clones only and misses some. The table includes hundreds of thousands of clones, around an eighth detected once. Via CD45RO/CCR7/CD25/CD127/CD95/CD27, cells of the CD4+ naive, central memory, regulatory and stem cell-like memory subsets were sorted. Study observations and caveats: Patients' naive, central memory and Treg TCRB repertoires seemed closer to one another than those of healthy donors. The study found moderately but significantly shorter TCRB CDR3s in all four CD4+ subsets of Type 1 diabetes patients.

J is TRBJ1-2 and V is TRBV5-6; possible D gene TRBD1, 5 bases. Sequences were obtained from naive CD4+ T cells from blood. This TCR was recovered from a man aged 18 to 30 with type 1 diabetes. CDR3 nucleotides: TGTGCCAGCAGCTTCGGACCCGGGCAGGGCCAAGGAGATGGCTACACCTTC. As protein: CASSFGPGQGQGDGYTF.